This T cell receptor (beta chain) was sequenced for a study of cytomegalovirus exposure and HLA in healthy donors. PCR amplification relied on 60 Vbeta primers (plus 13 Jbeta primers). Clones were read by immunoSEQ multiplex PCR, and TCRdb kept only the in-frame ones, dropping some. The sample includes roughly 200,000 clones, about 80% of them seen just once. Nominal health characterized the donors when sampled, though unrecorded immune exposures were likely. This CDR3 region has 13 residues. Germline CDR1 reads SGHRS; CDR2 reads YFSETQ. Trimming cost V 3 bases and J 4 bases, with 8 bases left between them.

Sequences were obtained from PBMCs. This TCR was sampled from a man younger than 35 in good health and CMV-seronegative. The chain carries TRBV5-1 and TRBJ1-3; D is possibly TRBD1 (5 bases). CDR3 loop: CASSSQGGNTIYF. CDR3 bases: TGCGCCAGCAGCTCCCAGGGAGGAAACACCATATATTTT.